This TCR beta chain emerged from a study of patients and donors after allogeneic stem cell transplantation. TCRdb processed the RT-PCR reads anew with MiXCR; each CDR3 protein has one entry. The data hold hundreds of thousands of distinct CDR3 sequences, with 15% to 20% observed a single time. CDR1 and CDR2 (germline): DFQATT, SNEGSKA (reference sequence). The CDR3 spans 14 residues. Trimming took 5 bases from V and 5 from J; bases not matched to a gene: 9. The source material was blood, either unsorted or a sorted T cell fraction (not recorded which). V usage is TRBV20-1 and J usage is TRBJ2-3, with TRBD1 matching over 8 bases. The TCR sequence derives from a human donor who was either an allogeneic HSCT recipient or a stem cell or donor lymphocyte infusion donor (not recorded which). It is not recorded whose cells these are; they may come from a transplant donor. CDR3 DNA: TGCAGTGCTCCCCGGGACAGGATCCGAGATACGCAGTATTTT. It specifies CSAPRDRIRDTQYF.